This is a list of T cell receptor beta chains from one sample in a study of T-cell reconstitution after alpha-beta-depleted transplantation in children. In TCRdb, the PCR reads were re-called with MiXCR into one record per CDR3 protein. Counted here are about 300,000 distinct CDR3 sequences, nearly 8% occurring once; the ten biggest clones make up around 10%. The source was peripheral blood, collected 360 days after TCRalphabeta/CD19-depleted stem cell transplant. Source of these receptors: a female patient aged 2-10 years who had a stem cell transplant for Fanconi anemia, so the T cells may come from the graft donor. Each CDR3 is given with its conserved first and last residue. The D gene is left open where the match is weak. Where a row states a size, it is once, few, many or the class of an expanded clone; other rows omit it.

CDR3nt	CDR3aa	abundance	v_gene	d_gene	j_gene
TGTGCCAGTGAATTAAGCGACGGATTAGGGCCCCTGGGGGGGTACGAGCAGTACTTC	CASELSDGLGPLGGYEQYF	few	TRBV7-3	TRBD2	TRBJ2-7
TGTGCCAGCAGCCCGGACCTATATAGCAATCAGCCCCAGCATTTT	CASSPDLYSNQPQHF	many	TRBV7-9	NA	TRBJ1-5
TGCAGTGCTAGTAGGCTAGCGGGTACGGGGAATGAGCAGTTCTTC	CSASRLAGTGNEQFF	many	TRBV20-1	TRBD2	TRBJ2-1
TGCGCCAGCAGCCCCCAGGGGAACACAGATACGCAGTATTTT	CASSPQGNTDTQYF	many	TRBV5-1	NA	TRBJ2-3
TGCAGTGCTAGTTACGGAAGTCAGCCCCAGCATTTT	CSASYGSQPQHF	many	TRBV20-1	NA	TRBJ1-5
TGTGCCAGCAGGGAGACTAACCAAGAGACCCAGTACTTC	CASRETNQETQYF	NA	TRBV2	NA	TRBJ2-5
TGCGCCAGCAGCTGGACAGGGACTAGCGGGAAGCTGGCAGATACGCAGTATTTT	CASSWTGTSGKLADTQYF	many	TRBV5-1	TRBD2	TRBJ2-3
TGTGCCAGCAGTTTTCCAGGACTAGCGGGAGTTCGGACAGATACGCAGTATTTT	CASSFPGLAGVRTDTQYF	NA	TRBV28	TRBD2	TRBJ2-3
TGTGCCAGCAATCCCACCGGGGGGTACACAGATACGCAGTATTTT	CASNPTGGYTDTQYF	many	TRBV7-2	TRBD2	TRBJ2-3
TGCGCCAGCAGCTTGGAAGGGGGCGCAGGAGAGACCCAGTACTTC	CASSLEGGAGETQYF	many	TRBV5-1	TRBD1	TRBJ2-5
TGTGCCAGCAGCAAAGCCCAAACAGGGGGCCTTAGAGACACCGGGGAGCTGTTTTTT	CASSKAQTGGLRDTGELFF	many	TRBV21-1	NA	TRBJ2-2
TGTGCCAGCAGTTTAACCCAACAGGGCTACTATGGCTACACCTTC	CASSLTQQGYYGYTF	NA	TRBV6-5	NA	TRBJ1-2
TGCGCCAGCACCCGGACAGGGGGGAATTACTATGGCTACACCTTC	CASTRTGGNYYGYTF	many	TRBV4-3	TRBD1	TRBJ1-2
TGTGCCAGCAGCCCGACAGGGGTCGGTTACAATGAGCAGTTCTTC	CASSPTGVGYNEQFF	NA	TRBV6-2/TRBV6-3	TRBD1	TRBJ2-1
TGTGCCAGCAGCTTAACTAGCGGGGGGGCAGTATCAAATGAGCAGTTCTTC	CASSLTSGGAVSNEQFF	many	TRBV7-3	TRBD2	TRBJ2-1
TGTGCCAGCAGACAAACAGGGGGCACAGATACGCAGTATTTT	CASRQTGGTDTQYF	many	TRBV6-5	TRBD1	TRBJ2-3
TGTGCCAGCAGTGACTCCGGGACTAGCGGTATAAAGTACTTC	CASSDSGTSGIKYF	NA	TRBV2	TRBD2	TRBJ2-7
TGTGCCACCAGCCCCAGATACAATGAAAAACTGTTTTTT	CATSPRYNEKLFF	few	TRBV15	NA	TRBJ1-4
TGCGCCAGCAGCAGCAACAAGGGGGAAAATGAGCAGTTCTTC	CASSSNKGENEQFF	many	TRBV5-1	NA	TRBJ2-1
TGCTGTGCTAGTTGGGGGGCGGGTGTGAACACTGAAGCTTTCTTT	CCASWGAGVNTEAFF	few	TRBV20-1	NA	TRBJ1-1
TGTGCCAGCAGGCCTTTGGGGGAGAAGCACGAGCAGTACTTC	CASRPLGEKHEQYF	many	TRBV12-3/TRBV12-4	NA	TRBJ2-7
TGCGCCAGCAGGGACCCCAGGGTCGACGAGCAGTACTTC	CASRDPRVDEQYF	many	TRBV5-1	NA	TRBJ2-7
TGTGCCAGCAGCCTAGCCCCCCTTGAGCAGTTCTTC	CASSLAPLEQFF	many	TRBV5-6	NA	TRBJ2-1
TGTGCCAGCAGCTTAAGACGACAGCCCTACGAGCAGTACTTC	CASSLRRQPYEQYF	many	TRBV7-2	NA	TRBJ2-7
TGTGCCAGCAGCCGGTCGTCTAGCGGGAGAGGGCAGTTCTTC	CASSRSSSGRGQFF	many	TRBV6-1	TRBD2	TRBJ2-1
TGCGCCAGCAGCTTGGATCCGATCACAGATACGCAGTATTTT	CASSLDPITDTQYF	many	TRBV5-1	NA	TRBJ2-3
TGTGCCAGCAGCCCCGTACGGGGCTACGAGCAGTACTTC	CASSPVRGYEQYF	many	TRBV13	NA	TRBJ2-7
TGCAGTGCTCGAACGGGACTAGCGGGGATCTCCTACGAGCAGTACTTC	CSARTGLAGISYEQYF	few	TRBV20-1	TRBD2	TRBJ2-7
TGCGCCAGCAGCTTGATAGGCGCCTACAATGAGCAGTTCTTC	CASSLIGAYNEQFF	many	TRBV5-1	NA	TRBJ2-1
TGTGCCAGCAGTGAACCCTACGGACTGAAGAACACTGAAGCTTTCTTT	CASSEPYGLKNTEAFF	NA	TRBV2	NA	TRBJ1-1
TGCAGTGCCCTTGAGGTAACTGAAGCTTTCTTT	CSALEVTEAFF	NA	TRBV20-1	NA	TRBJ1-1
TGTGCCAGCGGAAGGGGGCTACACGAGCAGTACTTC	CASGRGLHEQYF	many	TRBV28	TRBD1	TRBJ2-7
TGTGCCAGTAGTATCGGGGACATCACCTACGAGCAGTACTTC	CASSIGDITYEQYF	few	TRBV19	NA	TRBJ2-7
TGTGCCACCAGCAGCACAGGAACTAACTATGGCTACACCTTC	CATSSTGTNYGYTF	NA	TRBV15	NA	TRBJ1-2
TGTGCCAGCACCTCTTGGGCGGGAGCCTCCTACGAGCAGTACTTC	CASTSWAGASYEQYF	few	TRBV6-2/TRBV6-3	TRBD2	TRBJ2-7
TGTGCCAGCAGTTTACTCAGGGTGGGCAATCAGCCCCAGCATTTT	CASSLLRVGNQPQHF	few	TRBV12-3/TRBV12-4	NA	TRBJ1-5
TGCGCCAGCAGCCCCGGAAGCGGGGGGCCAGATACGCAGTATTTT	CASSPGSGGPDTQYF	few	TRBV5-1	TRBD2	TRBJ2-3
TGTGCCAGCAGTAGAGACATCTACAATGAGCAGTTCTTC	CASSRDIYNEQFF	many	TRBV28	NA	TRBJ2-1
TGTGCCATCAGTGACAGAGGCAGCTCCTATAATTCACCCCTCCACTTT	CAISDRGSSYNSPLHF	many	TRBV10-3	NA	TRBJ1-6
TGTGCCAGCAGTGCACTAGCGGGGGCATACAATGAGCAGTTCTTC	CASSALAGAYNEQFF	NA	TRBV2	TRBD2	TRBJ2-1
TGCAGTGCCGTTGGTCCGTATGAAAAACTGTTTTTT	CSAVGPYEKLFF	NA	TRBV20-1	NA	TRBJ1-4
TGTGCCAGCAGCGACCAAGAGCGGGGGGGCCAATATGAGCAGTTCTTC	CASSDQERGGQYEQFF	NA	TRBV9	TRBD2	TRBJ2-1
TGCGCCAGCAGCCCGGGACTAGCGGGGCTTGTCGGTTACGAGCAGTACTTC	CASSPGLAGLVGYEQYF	many	TRBV5-1	TRBD2	TRBJ2-7
TGTGCCACCAGCAAAGAGGACAGGGTGATTGTAGATACGCAGTATTTT	CATSKEDRVIVDTQYF	NA	TRBV15	TRBD1	TRBJ2-3
TGTGCCACCAGTGCTAGCGGGGGGGACAATGAGCAGTTCTTC	CATSASGGDNEQFF	many	TRBV24-1	TRBD2	TRBJ2-1
TGTGCCAGCAGCACCCGACGGAAAATCTACGAGCAGTACTTC	CASSTRRKIYEQYF	many	TRBV11-2	NA	TRBJ2-7
TGCAGCGTCCCAGCGGGAGGGCCCCCTACGCAGTATTTT	CSVPAGGPPTQYF	many	TRBV29-1	TRBD2	TRBJ2-3
TGTGCCATCAGTGGGAAGGGGGAAGCTTTCTTT	CAISGKGEAFF	many	TRBV10-3	NA	TRBJ1-1
TGTGCCAGCAGTGTGAGCACAGATACGCAGTATTTT	CASSVSTDTQYF	many	TRBV2	NA	TRBJ2-3
TGTGCCAGCACGGCGGGTCGAACCGGGGAGCTGTTTTTT	CASTAGRTGELFF	many	TRBV6-2/TRBV6-3	NA	TRBJ2-2
TGCAGCTTCTCGGACGGCTCCTACGAGCAGTACTTC	CSFSDGSYEQYF	many	TRBV29-1	NA	TRBJ2-7
TGTGCCAGCAGTTTACTAGCGGGAGGCGGGGATACGCAGTATTTT	CASSLLAGGGDTQYF	many	TRBV2	TRBD2	TRBJ2-3
TGTGCCAGCAGTGTGCGGGGAGCAACTAATGAAAAACTGTTTTTT	CASSVRGATNEKLFF	NA	TRBV6-1	NA	TRBJ1-4
TGTGCCAGCAGTTTCGTCGGGACAGGGGTCGAGCAGTACTTC	CASSFVGTGVEQYF	many	TRBV27	TRBD1	TRBJ2-7
TGTGCCAGCAGCCGCCGGCGGGACAGCTCTGGGGCCAACGTCCTGACTTTC	CASSRRRDSSGANVLTF	NA	TRBV28	NA	TRBJ2-6